This T cell receptor (beta chain) was identified in a study of cytomegalovirus exposure and HLA in healthy donors. Study background: It was reported in a later analysis that the roughly 120 validation repertoires used the same platform as the roughly 640 first-cohort repertoires. Study-wide points: Most TCR sequences showed up rarely, but some public TCRs showed up in many donors. Associated with cytomegalovirus, according to the listing, were about 160 TCR beta chains. High specificity and sensitivity for cytomegalovirus status were reported for the classifier.

Note on this clone: Its antigen remains unknown.

Profiled with immunoSEQ multiplex PCR; TCRdb holds only in-frame clones, not every one. The sample lists roughly 130,000 clones; roughly 90% were seen once. The sequencing sample was made of PBMCs. This sequence was found in a young man in good health and CMV-seronegative.

In nucleotides, the CDR3 is TGTGCCAGCCGCACTCAAATGAACACTGAAGCTTTCTTT. Translating gives CASRTQMNTEAFF. The chain links TRBV6-6 to TRBJ1-1; D uncertain. This CDR3 is 13 amino acids long. Germline V gene sequence: CDR1 MNHNY, CDR2 SVGAGI (reference sequence). V was shortened by 8 bases and J by 0 bases, with 10 bases between the two germline ends.